The sequence of this T cell receptor beta chain was determined in a study of T cells in Graves' hyperthyroidism and ophthalmopathy. Overall study results and limits: Expanded thyroid clonotypes (above 0.001) were mostly also found in blood.

This clonotype was recorded at least ten times. The target antigen is unknown. Compared with germline, one end of the junction differs, possibly owing to a read error. CDR3 length equals 10 residues. The germline CDR1 and CDR2 sequences are SGHAT and FQNNGV. There were TCR beta CDR3 regions amplified from RNA transcripts. Carried out on the TCR CDR3, a first-round RT-PCR used the HTBI primer set. TCRdb redid the calling of the multiplex PCR reads with MiXCR, one entry per CDR3 protein. The sample contains nearly 750,000 distinct CDR3 sequences, about 35% of which appear only once. V is TRBV11-2 and J is TRBJ1-1; no reliable D call. Source material: blood. The clonotype originates from a woman in her thirties or forties with Graves' hyperthyroidism. The CDR3, as DNA: TGTGCCAGCAGCTTACGCGAAGTTTTCTTT. Translation: CASSLREVFF.